This TCR beta chain was identified during a study of T cell responses to AZD1222 COVID-19 vaccine. CDR1 LNHDA and CDR2 SQIVND come from the germline V gene (reference sequence). This CDR3 comprises 15 residues. Losses at the gene ends were 5 bases for V and 2 bases for J; bases not matched to a gene: 6. Using immunoSEQ multiplex PCR, the repertoire was profiled, and TCRdb retains in-frame clones only, with some absent. The data hold roughly 160,000 clones, with roughly 87% observed a single time. Second doses were pooled across both intervals (about 4 or about 12 weeks). The sequence was obtained from an adult who received the AZD1222 COVID-19 vaccine. The chain uses TRBV19 and TRBJ2-7; 10 bases are a match to TRBD1. The specimen comprised peripheral blood, sampled 28 days after the second AZD1222 dose. CDR3 DNA: TGTGCCAGTAGTCACGGGACAGGGGATCCCTACGAGCAGTACTTC. Encoded protein: CASSHGTGDPYEQYF.